The 15 T cell receptor beta chains listed next were all sequenced from one sample in a study of molecular identifiers for immune sequencing clone quantification. TCRdb redid the calling of the PCR reads with MiXCR, one entry per CDR3 protein. The profile shows over 600,000 distinct CDR3 sequences, around 20% of them singletons. Sequencing was carried out using naive CD8+ T cells from blood, with Jurkat cell RNA spiked in. Subset reported: FACS-sorted CD8+CD4-CCR7+CD45RA+ naive T cells. These receptors were taken from a human donor in good health. Some libraries in this study had Jurkat cell RNA spiked in.

For this clonotype: Just one base apart from a much larger clone, this may be a read error. This chain connects TRBV27 to TRBJ2-7, with no clear D. Germline V gene lookup returns CDR1 MNHEY and CDR2 SMNVEV (reference sequence). This CDR3 has 14 amino acids. Trimming cost V 2 bases and J 4 bases, with 12 bases left between them. The CDR3 DNA is TGTGCCAGCAGTTTACGGCGTTTTGGGTACGAGCAGTACTTC. Encoded protein: CASSLRRFGYEQYF.

To note about this clonotype: A much larger clone lies a single base off, so this may be a read error. V usage is TRBV5-6 and J usage is TRBJ1-5, with D hard to call. Germline V gene lookup returns CDR1 SGHDT and CDR2 YYEEEE. The CDR3 consists of 15 residues. The CDR3 region is CASSLGQPSNQLQHF. The CDR3 DNA sequence: TGTGCCAGCAGCTTGGGGCAACCGAGCAATCAGCTCCAGCATTTT.

This clonotype was seen at least ten times. The chain combines TRBV7-2 with TRBJ2-7; a possible D gene is TRBD1 (6 bases). CDR3 length: 14 residues. The germline gives CDR1 SGHTA, CDR2 FQGNSA. Trimming removed 6 bases from V and 2 bases from J, with 14 bases in between. CDR3 sequence reads: CASSYYTGPYEQYF. DNA for the CDR3: TGTGCCAGCAGTTACTACACAGGGCCCTACGAGCAGTACTTC.

Many counts were recorded for this clonotype. J is TRBJ1-6 and V is TRBV21-1; the table assigns TRBD1, which was not confirmed against the DNA. TRBV21-1 is a pseudogene. CDR3 length equals 16 residues. Written as DNA, the CDR3 is TGTGCCAGCAGGAACCCCAACAGGAGCCGTAATTCACCCCTCCACTTT. Translation: CASRNPNRSRNSPLHF.

The chain has TRBV9 and TRBJ2-1; D gene uncertain. Trimming stripped 4 bases from V and 5 bases from J, with 16 bases between. The CDR3 consists of 15 residues. Germline V lookup: CDR1 SGDLS, CDR2 YYNGEE. This chain's CDR3 is CASSPSFGVHNEQFF. In nucleotides, the CDR3 is TGTGCCAGCAGCCCTAGTTTTGGCGTTCACAATGAGCAGTTCTTC.

This clonotype was detected ten times or more. The CDR3 loop reads CASSYLGRTGHNQPQHF. As DNA, the CDR3 is TGTGCCAGCAGTTACCTGGGCCGGACAGGGCACAATCAGCCCCAGCATTTT. V is TRBV6-6 and J is TRBJ1-5; 8 bases match TRBD1. The V gene's germline CDR1 is MNHNY and CDR2 SVGAGI (reference sequence). The CDR3 extends over 17 amino acids. V was pared by 2 bases and J by 3 bases, with 9 bases of the junction left unmatched.

This clonotype was detected a few times. The gene calls are TRBV6-5 and TRBJ2-2; 16 bases agree with TRBD2. CDR3 size: 18 residues. The germline CDR1 and CDR2 sequences are MNHEY and SVGAGI. V lost 3 bases, J lost 4 bases, and 5 bases stayed unmatched. CDR3 loop: CASSYGTSGGASTGELFF. Written as DNA, the CDR3 is TGTGCCAGCAGTTATGGGACTAGCGGGGGGGCCTCCACCGGGGAGCTGTTTTTT.

J is TRBJ2-1 and V is TRBV7-9; 13 bases agree with TRBD2. CDR1 and CDR2 from the germline V gene are SEHNR and FQNEAQ (reference sequence). The CDR3 is 15 residues long. After removal of 6 bases from V and 7 bases from J, the junction contained 6 bases not matched to a gene. CDR3 bases: TGTGCCAGCAGACCAGGACTAGCGGGAGAAAATGAGCAGTTCTTC. This codes for CASRPGLAGENEQFF.

Of note for this clonotype: Since a much larger clone is just one base distant, this may be a read error. J is TRBJ2-3 and V is TRBV19, with TRBD2 matching over 8 bases. CDR1 is LNHDA, CDR2 SQIVND, per germline (reference sequence). The CDR3 totals 15 residues. Losses at the gene ends were 9 bases for V and 5 bases for J; bases not matched to a gene: 13. In nucleotides, the CDR3 is TGTGCCAGAAGCTTACTAGCGGTGGGGGGAGATACGCAGTATTTT. Translation gives CARSLLAVGGDTQYF.

This clonotype was seen many times. This chain links TRBV6-5 with TRBJ1-1; D not resolved. The CDR3 is 14 residues long. Trimming removed 6 bases at V and 3 bases at J, with 14 bases between. From germline, CDR1 is MNHEY and CDR2 SVGAGI. CDR3 in amino acids: CASSEVQRYTEAFF. Written as DNA, the CDR3 is TGTGCCAGCAGCGAGGTCCAGAGGTACACTGAAGCTTTCTTT.

This chain links TRBV20-1 with TRBJ2-1; the D gene is possibly TRBD1 (6 bases). The V end was cut by 3 bases, the J end by 13 bases, with 16 bases between. CDR1 is DFQATT and CDR2 is SNEGSKA in the germline V gene (reference sequence). The length of the CDR3 is 12 residues. Here the CDR3 DNA reads TGCAGTGCTAGCGAGACAGGCCCCCCCCAGTTCTTC. Its protein is CSASETGPPQFF.

A word on this clonotype: A much larger clone differs from this one at a single base, so this may be a read error. The chain employs TRBV4-3 and TRBJ1-1; 8 nucleotides line up with TRBD1. Germline lookup yields CDR1 LGHNA and CDR2 YSLEER. This CDR3 contains 14 residues. CDR3 sequence: CASIQRQGKAEAFF. The CDR3 region has the DNA TGCGCCAGCATCCAAAGACAGGGGAAGGCTGAAGCTTTCTTT.

At least ten counts were recorded for this clonotype. V usage is TRBV27 and J usage is TRBJ2-1, with 8 bases lining up with TRBD1. The length of the CDR3 is 15 residues. CDR1 MNHEY and CDR2 SMNVEV come from the germline V gene (reference sequence). The V and J ends lost 1 base and 8 bases, in that order; junction bases with no gene match: 7. The CDR3, as DNA: TGTGCCAGCAGTTTATTGGACAGGGTGCCGGATGAGCAGTTCTTC. It codes for CASSLLDRVPDEQFF.

The J gene is TRBJ2-7, the V gene TRBV20-1; TRBD2 aligns across 9 bases. The J segment lost 3 bases and the V segment lost 2 bases, leaving 11 bases of the junction unmatched. CDR3 size: 16 residues. Germline-derived CDR1 and CDR2 are DFQATT and SNEGSKA (reference sequence). CDR3 in amino acids: CSARLRGGSPNYEQYF. The CDR3 nucleotides are TGCAGTGCTAGATTGCGGGGGGGATCCCCGAACTACGAGCAGTACTTC.

This clonotype was counted ten times or more. The chain is built from TRBV5-1 and TRBJ2-2; D might be TRBD1 (7 bases). The V end was cut by 7 bases, the J end by 1 base, with 14 bases between. The germline V gene has CDR1 SGHRS and CDR2 YFSETQ. The CDR3 sequence is 15 residues long. CDR3 sequence reads: CASRTGLMNTGELFF. CDR3 coding DNA: TGCGCCAGCCGGACAGGACTAATGAACACCGGGGAGCTGTTTTTT.